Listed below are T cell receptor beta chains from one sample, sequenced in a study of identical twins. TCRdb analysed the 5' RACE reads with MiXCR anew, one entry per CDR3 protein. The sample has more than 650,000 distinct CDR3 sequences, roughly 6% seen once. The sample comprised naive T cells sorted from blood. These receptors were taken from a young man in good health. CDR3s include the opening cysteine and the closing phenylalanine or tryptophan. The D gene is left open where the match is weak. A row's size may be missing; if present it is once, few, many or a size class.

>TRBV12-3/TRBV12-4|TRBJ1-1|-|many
TGTGCCAGCAGTTTGGAAACAGACTCTGAAGCTTTCTTT
CASSLETDSEAFF
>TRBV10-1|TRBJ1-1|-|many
TGCGCCAGCAGCGACAGAATTCTGAACACTGAAGCTTTCTTT
CASSDRILNTEAFF
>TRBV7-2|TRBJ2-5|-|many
TGTGCCAGCAGCTTCGGCTTCGGGGTCTTAGAGACCCAGTACTTC
CASSFGFGVLETQYF
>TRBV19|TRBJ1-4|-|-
TGTGCCAGTAGTATGTCGCCAACTAATGAAAAACTGTTTTTT
CASSMSPTNEKLFF
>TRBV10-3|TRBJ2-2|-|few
TGTGCCATCCTGACCGAACAGGGCGGCGGGGAGCTGTTTTTT
CAILTEQGGGELFF
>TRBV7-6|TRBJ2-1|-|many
TGTGCCAGCAGCTTAGCGTCTAGGAATTTCCCCTACTTC
CASSLASRNFPYF
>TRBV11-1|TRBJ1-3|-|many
TGTGCCAGCAGCCCCCGTCCCGGGACACGGTACTCTGGAAACACCATATATTTT
CASSPRPGTRYSGNTIYF
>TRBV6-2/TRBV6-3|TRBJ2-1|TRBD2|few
TGTGCCAGCAGTTACTCCCACCGGGAGGGCCGAGATGAGCAGTTCTTC
CASSYSHREGRDEQFF
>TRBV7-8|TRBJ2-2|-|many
TGTGCCAGCAGCCCGCCGCCTAGCTCCGGGGAGCTGTTTTTT
CASSPPPSSGELFF
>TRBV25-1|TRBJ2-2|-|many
TGTGCCAGCAGGTCCCACACCGGGGAGCTGTTTTTT
CASRSHTGELFF